This note documents a single T cell receptor (beta chain) sequence. CDR1 is LNHDA, CDR2 SQIVND, per germline (reference sequence). The CDR3 extends over 14 amino acids. Trimming cost V 4 bases and J 0 bases, with 6 bases left between them. Sequencing used immunoSEQ multiplex PCR; TCRdb keeps in-frame clones, though not all of them. Here the sample spans roughly 350,000 clones, 85% to 90% being singletons. Treatment denoted: some 20 received Ad26.COV2.S at low or high dose, single or two shots; roughly five received placebo; per-sample allocation not given. Collection of samples fell on day 63 after the first vaccine or placebo injection. The sample comes from a study of Ad26.COV2.S vaccination and SARS-CoV-2 variants.

The TCR sequence derives from a person between 18 and 65 years old who received the Ad26.COV2.S COVID-19 vaccine or a placebo. The input for sequencing was peripheral blood, taken in a trial of Ad26.COV2.S vaccine versus placebo. J is TRBJ1-4 and V is TRBV19; the D is unclear. For the CDR3, the DNA is TGTGCCAGTAGTAGGGTTGCAACTAATGAAAAACTGTTTTTT. This encodes CASSRVATNEKLFF.